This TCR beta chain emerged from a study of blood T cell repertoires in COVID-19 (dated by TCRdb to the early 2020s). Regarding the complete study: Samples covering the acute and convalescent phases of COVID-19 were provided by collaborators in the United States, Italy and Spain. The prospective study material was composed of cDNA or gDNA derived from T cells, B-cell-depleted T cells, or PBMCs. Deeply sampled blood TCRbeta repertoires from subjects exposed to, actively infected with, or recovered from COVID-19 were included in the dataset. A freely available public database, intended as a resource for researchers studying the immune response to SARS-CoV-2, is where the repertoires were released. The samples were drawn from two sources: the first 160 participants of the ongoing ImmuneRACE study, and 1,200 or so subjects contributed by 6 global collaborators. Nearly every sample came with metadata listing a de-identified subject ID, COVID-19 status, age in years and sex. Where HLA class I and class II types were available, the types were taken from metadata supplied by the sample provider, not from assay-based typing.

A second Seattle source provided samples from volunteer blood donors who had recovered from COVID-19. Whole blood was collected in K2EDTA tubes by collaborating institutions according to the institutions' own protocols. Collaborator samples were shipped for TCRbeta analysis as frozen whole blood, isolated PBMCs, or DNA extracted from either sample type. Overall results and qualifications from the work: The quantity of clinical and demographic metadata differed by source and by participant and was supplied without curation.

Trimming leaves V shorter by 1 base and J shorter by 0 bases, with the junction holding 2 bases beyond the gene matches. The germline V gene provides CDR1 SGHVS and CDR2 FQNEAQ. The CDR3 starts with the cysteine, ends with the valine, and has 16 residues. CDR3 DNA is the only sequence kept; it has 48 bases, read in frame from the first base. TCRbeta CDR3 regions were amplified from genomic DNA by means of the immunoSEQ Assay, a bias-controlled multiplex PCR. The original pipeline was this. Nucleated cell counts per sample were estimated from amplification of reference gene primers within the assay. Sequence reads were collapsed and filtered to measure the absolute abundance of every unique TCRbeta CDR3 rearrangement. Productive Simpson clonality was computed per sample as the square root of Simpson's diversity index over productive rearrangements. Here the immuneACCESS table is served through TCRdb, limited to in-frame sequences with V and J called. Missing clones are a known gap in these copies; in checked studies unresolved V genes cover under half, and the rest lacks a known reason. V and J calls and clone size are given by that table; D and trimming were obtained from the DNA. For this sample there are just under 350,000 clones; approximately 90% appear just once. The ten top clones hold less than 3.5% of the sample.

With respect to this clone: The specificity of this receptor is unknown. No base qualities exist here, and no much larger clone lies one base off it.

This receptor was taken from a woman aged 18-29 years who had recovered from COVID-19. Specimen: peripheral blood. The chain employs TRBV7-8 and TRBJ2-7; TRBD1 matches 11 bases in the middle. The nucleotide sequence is TGTGCCAGCAGCTTAGAGGGACAGGGGGTCTCCTACGAGCAGTACGTC. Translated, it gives CASSLEGQGVSYEQYV.